The 23 T cell receptor beta chains in this list originate from one sample, sequenced in a study of blood T cell repertoires in COVID-19. This table comes from immunoSEQ multiplex PCR, and its TCRdb copy is limited to in-frame clones, with some not included. The data contain about 97,000 clones, roughly 90% of them singletons. What was sequenced was peripheral blood. The receptors come from a woman in her forties or fifties with COVID-19, enrolled during active disease.

V is TRBV7-9 and J is TRBJ1-2, with TRBD1 matching 7 bases. Germline V gene sequence: CDR1 SEHNR, CDR2 FQNEAQ (reference sequence). The CDR3 has 14 residues. V shed 5 bases and J 8 bases; nucleotides not matched to a gene: 11. The CDR3 sequence is CASSLDLQGEGYTF. In DNA, the CDR3 is TGTGCCAGCAGCCTCGACCTCCAGGGGGAGGGCTACACCTTC.

This chain uses TRBV6-1 with TRBJ1-5, with D unresolved. Between the trimmed V and J ends, which lost 2 bases and 15 bases, there was a span of 17 bases. From germline, CDR1 is MNHNS and CDR2 SASEGT. The CDR3 is made up of 13 amino acids. The CDR3 nucleotides read TGTGCCAGCAGTGAAATGATAGAGCTAGTGGGGCATTTT. Its translation is CASSEMIELVGHF.

The CDR3 nucleotides read TGCGCCAGCAGCCTCGCAGGACTAGCGGGGCAAGAGACCCAGTACTTC. Translated, it gives CASSLAGLAGQETQYF. This chain connects TRBV4-1 to TRBJ2-5, with 12 bases matching TRBD2. The CDR3 extends over 16 amino acids. The germline V gene has CDR1 MGHRA and CDR2 YSYEKL. V trimming: 4 bases; J trimming: 2 bases; junction bases outside the gene matches: 5.

J is TRBJ1-2 and V is TRBV2, with D perhaps TRBD1 (5 bases). This CDR3 comprises 11 residues. CDR1 and CDR2 from the germline V gene are SNHLY and FYNNEI. The ends were cut back, 8 bases at V and 6 bases at J, with 10 bases in the middle. CDR3 loop: CASPGTDGYTF. DNA for the CDR3: TGTGCCAGCCCGGGGACTGATGGCTACACCTTC.

The CDR3 is CASSEGGLNTEAFF. DNA for the CDR3: TGTGCCAGCAGTGAAGGGGGCCTTAACACTGAAGCTTTCTTT. J is TRBJ1-1 and V is TRBV2; D possibly corresponds to TRBD1 (5 bases). Trimming cost V 1 base and J 2 bases, with 8 bases left between them. This CDR3 spans 14 amino acids. The germline V gene has CDR1 SNHLY and CDR2 FYNNEI.

The chain combines TRBV19 with TRBJ1-5; D remains unclear. The germline V gene encodes CDR1 LNHDA and CDR2 SQIVND (reference sequence). This CDR3 spans 15 amino acids. Between the trimmed V and J ends, which lost 5 bases and 3 bases, there was a span of 14 bases. Here the CDR3 reads CASSSPAGVNQPQHF. Written as DNA, the CDR3 is TGTGCCAGTAGTTCCCCGGCGGGAGTCAATCAGCCCCAGCATTTT. The whole variable domain, remainder taken from reference TRBV19 and TRBJ1-5, is DGGITQSPKYLFRKEGQNVTLSCEQNLNHDAMYWYRQDPGQGLRLIYYSQIVNDFQKGDIAEGYSVSREKKESFPLTVTSAQKNPTAFYLCASSSPAGVNQPQHFGDGTRLSIL.

J is TRBJ2-2 and V is TRBV11-3; 7 bases fit TRBD1. This CDR3 has 16 residues. Germline V CDR1 and CDR2: SGHNT, YENEEA. With 5 bases clipped from V and 2 bases from J, the junction kept 8 bases outside the gene matches. CDR3 coding DNA: TGTGCCAGCAGCCCTACGGCAGGGGGAAACACCGGGGAGCTGTTTTTT. Residues: CASSPTAGGNTGELFF.

This sequence joins TRBV5-6 and TRBJ2-5; perhaps TRBD1 as D (5 bases). Germline CDR1 is SGHDT and CDR2 is YYEEEE. This CDR3 spans 14 amino acids. The germline V and J ends were trimmed by 6 bases and 5 bases, with 17 bases remaining between them. This chain's CDR3 is CASTPVGAEETQYF. The CDR3 nucleotides are TGTGCCAGCACACCGGTAGGGGCGGAGGAGACCCAGTACTTC.

The chain carries TRBV24-1 and TRBJ2-7; D may be TRBD1 (6 bases). Trimming shortened V by 4 bases and J by 3 bases, and 6 bases separated the two germline ends. Germline assignment: CDR1 KGHDR and CDR2 SFDVKD. The length of the CDR3 is 12 residues. The CDR3 DNA reads as TGTGCCACCAGTGACAGGGGCTACGAGCAGTACTTC. Translation gives CATSDRGYEQYF.

V and J are TRBV5-6 and TRBJ1-1, with D uncertain. CDR1 SGHDT and CDR2 YYEEEE come from the germline V gene. V dropped 4 bases and J dropped 1 base, with 17 bases sitting between them. The CDR3 runs 16 residues. In DNA form, the CDR3 reads TGTGCCAGCAGCCCGGACTTGACGGTAAAGAACACTGAAGCTTTCTTT. Translated: CASSPDLTVKNTEAFF.

This clone has just one count. The chain recombines TRBV5-1 with TRBJ1-2, with D maybe TRBD1 (6 bases). The germline V and J ends were trimmed by 2 bases and 4 bases, with 12 bases remaining between them. The CDR3 extends over 14 amino acids. Germline-derived CDR1 and CDR2 are SGHRS and YFSETQ. Here the CDR3 reads CASSFPGQTYGYTF. The CDR3 DNA is TGCGCCAGCAGCTTTCCCGGACAGACCTATGGCTACACCTTC.

The chain employs TRBV5-6 and TRBJ2-5, with unresolved D. The CDR3 runs to 14 residues. CDR1 is SGHDT, CDR2 YYEEEE, per germline. The ends were cut back, 4 bases at V and 3 bases at J, with 13 bases in the middle. CDR3 nucleotide sequence: TGTGCCAGCAGCCCGACTGAGCATAAAGAGACCCAGTACTTC. Its protein is CASSPTEHKETQYF.

The chain couples TRBV30 to TRBJ1-1, with a possible D match to TRBD1 (5 bases). Between the trimmed V and J ends, which lost 7 bases and 12 bases, there was a span of 18 bases. CDR3 length: 11 amino acids. Germline V gene sequence: CDR1 GTSNPN, CDR2 SVGIG (reference sequence). CDR3 protein: CALNGGTRTFF. The CDR3 region has the DNA TGTGCCTTGAACGGGGGAACACGAACTTTCTTT.

V is TRBV20-1 and J is TRBJ1-5, with TRBD1 identical over 9 bases. This CDR3 region has 14 residues. Germline CDR1 reads DFQATT; CDR2 reads SNEGSKA (reference sequence). V lost 3 bases to trimming and J lost 7 bases; unmatched junction nucleotides: 7. CDR3 nucleotide sequence: TGCAGTGCTAGTCCCGGGACAGGGAAGCAGCCCCAGCATTTT. Its protein product is CSASPGTGKQPQHF.

The genes are TRBV5-1 and TRBJ2-1; tentatively, D is TRBD2 (7 bases). Between the trimmed V and J ends, which lost 4 bases and 6 bases, there was a span of 11 bases. From germline, CDR1 is SGHRS and CDR2 YFSETQ. This CDR3 has 13 residues. CDR3 sequence: CASSTGGFNEQFF. The CDR3 DNA follows: TGCGCCAGCAGCACGGGGGGCTTCAATGAGCAGTTCTTC.

The chain links TRBV7-2 to TRBJ2-1, with 12 nucleotides matching TRBD2. CDR1 and CDR2 (germline): SGHTA, FQGNSA. With 8 bases clipped from V and 2 bases from J, the junction kept 10 bases outside the gene matches. The CDR3 runs to 17 residues. The CDR3 sequence is CASSSRGLAGTYNEQFF. CDR3 coding DNA: TGTGCCAGCTCCTCCCGGGGACTAGCGGGCACCTACAATGAGCAGTTCTTC.

The chain combines TRBV6-2 or TRBV6-3 with TRBJ1-5; D possibly corresponds to TRBD1 (6 bases). V was shortened by 3 bases and J by 6 bases, with 18 bases between the two germline ends. Germline CDR1 MNHEY, CDR2 SVGEGT. There are 16 residues in the CDR3. CDR3 nucleotides: TGTGCCAGCAGTTATGGACAGAAACACCCCTCTCAGCCCCAGCATTTT. Translation: CASSYGQKHPSQPQHF.

The chain uses TRBV7-9 and TRBJ1-5; tentative D call: TRBD1 (5 bases). The CDR3 loop spans 14 amino acids. The germline CDR1 and CDR2 sequences are SEHNR and FQNEAQ (reference sequence). V dropped 5 bases and J dropped 0 bases, with 8 bases sitting between them. The CDR3: CASSDSYSNQPQHF. CDR3 coding DNA: TGTGCCAGCAGCGACAGTTATAGCAATCAGCCCCAGCATTTT.

The chain uses TRBV11-3 and TRBJ1-3; 9 bases align to TRBD1. There are 15 residues in the CDR3. CDR1 is SGHNT, CDR2 YENEEA, per germline. Trimming cost V 5 bases and J 2 bases; bases outside gene matches: 4. CDR3 region: CASSIRQGAGNTIYF. Written as DNA, the CDR3 is TGTGCCAGCAGCATACGACAGGGGGCTGGAAACACCATATATTTT.

The rearrangement uses TRBV25-1 and TRBJ1-1; D unresolved. Germline assignment: CDR1 MGHDK and CDR2 SYGVNS. This CDR3 spans 14 amino acids. With 0 bases removed from V and 7 bases from J, the gap between germline ends came to 12 bases. The CDR3 DNA is TGTGCCAGCAGTGAATACCCTGCGGGGAGTGAAGCTTTCTTT. It codes for CASSEYPAGSEAFF.

The chain recombines TRBV5-1 with TRBJ2-3; possibly TRBD1 for D (6 bases). This CDR3 has 14 residues. Trimming shortened V by 0 bases and J by 4 bases, and 9 bases separated the two germline ends. Germline V gene sequence: CDR1 SGHRS, CDR2 YFSETQ. CDR3 sequence reads: CASSLDRVSDTQYF. The CDR3 DNA follows: TGCGCCAGCAGCTTGGACAGGGTATCAGATACGCAGTATTTT. The full variable domain, rest sourced from reference TRBV5-1 and TRBJ2-3, is KAGVTQTPRYLIKTRGQQVTLSCSPISGHRSVSWYQQTPGQGLQFLFEYFSETQRNKGNFPGRFSGRQFSNSRSEMNVSTLELGDSALYLCASSLDRVSDTQYFGPGTRLTVL.

This chain uses TRBV10-3 with TRBJ1-3, with D possibly TRBD1 on 6 matching bases. Trimming pared 10 bases from V and 0 bases from J, leaving 13 bases between. CDR1 is ENHRY and CDR2 is SYGVKD in the germline V gene. The CDR3 loop spans 14 amino acids. CDR3 amino acids: CATGGGHSGNTIYF. CDR3 DNA sequence: TGTGCCACCGGGGGGGGCCACTCTGGAAACACCATATATTTT.

The rearrangement links TRBV30 to TRBJ1-2, with D perhaps matching TRBD1 (6 bases). Germline values: CDR1 GTSNPN, CDR2 SVGIG (reference sequence). The CDR3 runs to 16 residues. Trimming removed 6 bases at V and 6 bases at J, with 26 bases between. The CDR3 is CACREARGRGFHGYTF. CDR3 nucleotide sequence: TGTGCCTGTCGCGAGGCAAGGGGCAGGGGTTTTCATGGCTACACCTTC.